This T cell receptor (beta chain) originates from a study of patients with pleural tuberculosis. TCRdb called the reads again in MiXCR, with one record for every CDR3 protein. The sample consists of 25,000 to 35,000 distinct CDR3 sequences, more than 15% of them appearing once. Details on this clonotype: A junction boundary mismatches the germline segment, possibly from a read error.

The CDR3 is 16 amino acids. The origin of this receptor is a human donor with pleural tuberculosis. Material for sequencing was peripheral blood. The chain couples TRBV12-3 or TRBV12-4 to TRBJ1-6; 8 nucleotides line up with TRBD1. The CDR3 DNA is TGTGCCAGCAGTAGCGAGTTCAGGACAGGGTTGTCACCTCTCCACTTT. This codes for CASSSEFRTGLSPLHF.